The clone carrying this T cell receptor beta chain is medium-sized. With a constant-region primer, TCR beta cDNA was made from about 0.55 ug of total RNA. Slightly modified ARM-PCR, run as three nested multiplex PCR rounds, produced the TCR beta libraries. TCRdb called the multiplex PCR reads again in MiXCR, with one record for every CDR3 protein. The sample shows tens of thousands of distinct CDR3 sequences, around 78% of them seen only once. The data were obtained in a study of tumor-infiltrating lymphocytes in primary liver carcinoma. The overall study: Lesions, classed as T1-T3 N0M0, spanned roughly 4.2 to 11 cm across.

Co-extracting RNA and DNA was done with roughly 17-31 mg of unsorted bulk tissue as input. The TCR sequence derives from a man aged 40-49 years with primary liver carcinoma and hepatitis B virus infection. The material sequenced was liver tumor tissue from sampling region 3. Stated subset: tumor region T3, left-lateral pole.

In nucleotides, the CDR3 is TGTGCCAGCAGTTTATTCGCTTGGGATGGAGAGCAGTACTTC. It specifies CASSLFAWDGEQYF. V usage is TRBV28 and J usage is TRBJ2-7; D is unresolved. Germline assignment: CDR1 MDHEN and CDR2 SYDVKM. Trimming took 1 base from V and 7 from J, leaving 14 bases between them. This CDR3 is 14 amino acids long.